This T cell receptor beta chain originates from a study of metastatic and nonmetastatic thyroid tumors. This clone was picked up a small number of times. After removal of 6 bases from V and 11 bases from J, the junction contained 11 bases not matched to a gene. The CDR3 loop spans 13 amino acids. Germline lookup yields CDR1 SNHLY and CDR2 FYNNEI. Ahead of thyroid surgery, no patient had received treatment of any kind. MiXCR re-clonotyped the PCR reads for TCRdb. Of roughly 64,000 clones in the sample, under 5% were seen once. The chain is built from TRBV2 and TRBJ1-1; TRBD1 matches 8 bases. Sequenced input: blood. This TCR came from a female donor with papillary thyroid cancer or a benign thyroid nodule (not recorded which). Some clones in this sample may be carry-over from other donors' samples. The CDR3 sequence is CASSNTGGRGAFF. As DNA, the CDR3 is TGTGCCAGCAGCAACACAGGGGGTAGGGGGGCTTTCTTT.